This T cell receptor (beta chain) stems from a study of blood T cell repertoires in COVID-19. This clone was seen only a few times. Patients from Seattle were sampled longitudinally, starting during active infection. CDR3 size: 14 residues. Germline V gene sequence: CDR1 LNHDA, CDR2 SQIVND (reference sequence). V was pared by 5 bases and J by 4 bases, with 11 bases between. Authors' processing steps: Scientists estimated how many nucleated cells there were by amplifying reference gene primers. TCRdb keeps only in-frame clones here, not all; method: immunoSEQ multiplex PCR. Clonal size and the V and J genes are those of that table, whereas D and trimming came from the DNA. The sample holds some 180,000 clones, roughly 79% seen once.

Material for sequencing was peripheral blood. The sequence was obtained from a woman aged 40 to 50 with COVID-19, enrolled during active disease. The chain carries TRBV19 and TRBJ2-2; D is unresolved. As DNA, the CDR3 is TGTGCCAGTAGTCCAGCCCTAGTCACCGGGGAGCTGTTTTTT. It encodes CASSPALVTGELFF.